The 10 T cell receptor beta chains listed next were all sequenced from one sample in a study of cytomegalovirus exposure and HLA in healthy donors (dated by TCRdb to 2015 to 2018). Libraries were built with the immunoSEQ multiplex PCR assay. A mixture of 60 forward primers for TCR Vbeta segments and 13 reverse primers for TCR Jbeta segments was used in the multiplex PCR. TCRdb retrieved this table from immuneACCESS and kept in-frame rearrangements only. Not all clones are present; in checked studies, unresolved V genes account for under half, and no reason is known for the remainder. The sample table shows roughly 180,000 clones, and about 85% are seen once. The ten largest clonotypes hold 1.4% of the sample. The sequenced sample consisted of PBMCs. Receptors originate from a girl between 10 and 17 years old in good health and CMV-seropositive.

The chain joins TRBV6-4 to TRBJ2-7; possible D gene TRBD1, 5 bases. The CDR3 consists of 14 residues. CDR1 MRHNA and CDR2 SNTAGT come from the germline V gene. V was shortened by 3 bases and J by 7 bases, with 16 bases between the two germline ends. In DNA, the CDR3 is TGTGCCAGCAGTGAGTTCACAGGCCTCGGAGAGCAGTACTTC. Translation gives CASSEFTGLGEQYF.

This clone has more than one count but fewer than ten. The chain employs TRBV27 and TRBJ2-1; D possibly corresponds to TRBD2 (6 bases). Trimming left V 0 bases short and J 9 bases short, with 15 bases between. This CDR3 has 15 amino acids. Germline V gene sequence: CDR1 MNHEY, CDR2 SMNVEV (reference sequence). The CDR3 is CASSLSIRLVSEQFF. DNA for the CDR3: TGTGCCAGCAGTTTATCCATCCGACTAGTATCTGAGCAGTTCTTC.

J is TRBJ2-7 and V is TRBV19; D gene ambiguous. The germline V gene has CDR1 LNHDA and CDR2 SQIVND (reference sequence). The CDR3 totals 14 residues. The ends were cut back, 0 bases at V and 3 bases at J, with 9 bases in the middle. The CDR3 spells CASSIDLGVYEQYF. CDR3 in DNA: TGTGCCAGTAGTATAGATCTAGGTGTCTACGAGCAGTACTTC.

V usage is TRBV5-6 and J usage is TRBJ2-2, with D tentatively TRBD2 (5 bases). Per the germline V gene, CDR1 is SGHDT and CDR2 is YYEEEE. With 4 bases removed from V and 7 bases from J, the gap between germline ends came to 17 bases. This CDR3 spans 15 amino acids. The CDR3 loop reads CASSPSGLRVGELFF. CDR3 DNA: TGTGCCAGCAGCCCGTCGGGGTTACGGGTCGGGGAGCTGTTTTTT.

The chain joins TRBV6-5 to TRBJ1-2; 9 bases align to TRBD1. The J segment lost 7 bases and the V segment lost 6 bases, leaving 6 bases of the junction unmatched. CDR3 length: 13 residues. Germline CDR1 and CDR2: MNHEY and SVGAGI. The CDR3: CASSFRTGAGYTF. The CDR3 coding sequence is TGTGCCAGCAGCTTTAGGACAGGGGCTGGCTACACCTTC.

This sequence joins TRBV9 and TRBJ2-1; 9 nucleotides agree with TRBD1. Germline CDR1 reads SGDLS; CDR2 reads YYNGEE. The V gene end was trimmed by 6 bases and the J gene end by 9 bases; junction bases not matched to a gene: 13. The CDR3 sequence is 15 residues long. DNA for the CDR3: TGTGCCAGCAACCCTTTCCCGGGACAGGGCACTGAGCAGTTCTTC. Encoded protein: CASNPFPGQGTEQFF.

This chain connects TRBV27 to TRBJ1-5; 7 bases line up with TRBD1. The CDR3 consists of 16 residues. V lost 5 bases to trimming and J lost 0 bases; unmatched junction nucleotides: 7. In germline, CDR1 is MNHEY, CDR2 SMNVEV (reference sequence). The chain's CDR3 is CASSDRARGSNQPQHF. CDR3 nucleotides: TGTGCCAGCAGTGACAGGGCAAGGGGTAGCAATCAGCCCCAGCATTTT.

The V call is TRBV6-6, the J call TRBJ1-2, with TRBD1 matching over 7 bases. This CDR3 contains 16 residues. The V gene's germline CDR1 is MNHNY and CDR2 SVGAGI (reference sequence). After removal of 5 bases from V and 6 bases from J, the junction contained 15 bases not matched to a gene. Here the CDR3 DNA reads TGTGCCAGCAGTATACACCCCAGGGGGGAAGTTGATGGCTACACCTTC. It translates to CASSIHPRGEVDGYTF.

This clone has just one count. The rearrangement links TRBV5-8 to TRBJ1-5; D ambiguous. The CDR3 is 13 residues long. V lost 6 bases to trimming and J lost 6 bases, with 13 bases between them. Per the germline V gene, CDR1 is SGHTS and CDR2 is YDEGEE. CDR3 sequence: CASNQQPAQPQHF. CDR3 DNA: TGTGCCAGCAACCAACAGCCGGCTCAGCCCCAGCATTTT. The full variable domain, rest sourced from reference TRBV5-8 and TRBJ1-5, is EAGVTQSPTHLIKTRGQQATLRCSPISGHTSVYWYQQALGLGLQFLLWYDEGEERNRGNFPPRFSGRQFPNYSSELNVNALELEDSALYLCASNQQPAQPQHFGDGTRLSIL.

A few counts support this clone. The gene calls are TRBV5-6 and TRBJ1-1, with a weak D call TRBD1 (5 bases). The V end lost 1 base, the J end lost 1 base, and 11 bases lay between the germline ends. CDR1 is SGHDT, CDR2 YYEEEE, per germline. The CDR3 consists of 15 residues. DNA for the CDR3: TGTGCCAGCAGCTTGATAGGACAACCGAACACTGAAGCTTTCTTT. It translates to CASSLIGQPNTEAFF.